The clone carrying this T cell receptor beta chain came up many times. What it recognizes is unknown. With constant-segment primers, 5'RACE yielded cDNA libraries of TCR alpha and TCR beta that carried sample barcodes and UMIs. Via MiXCR, TCRdb re-called the 5' RACE reads, giving one row per CDR3 protein. Here the sample spans some 120,000 distinct CDR3 sequences, around 6.3% being singletons. This sample was taken from a study of T-cell memory formation after mild COVID-19. Whole-study context: Clusters of TCRs were largely donor specific.

The CDR3 has 15 amino acids. The J segment lost 2 bases and the V segment lost 6 bases, leaving 4 bases of the junction unmatched. Study-wide results and limits: Mainly CM and EM harbored the contracting CD4+ clones; mainly EMRA harbored the CD8+ ones. The appearance of some responding clones in pre-infection memory suggested that cross-reactive memory joined.

V gene TRBV12-3 or TRBV12-4 combines with J gene TRBJ1-5; 10 bases are a match to TRBD1. Sequenced: PBMCs or a T cell subset sorted from them (not recorded which). This clonotype was sampled from an adult woman who had mild COVID-19 (a few samples of this study predate the infection). Cell type and time point are not known. The CDR3 DNA sequence: TGTGCCAGCAGCCGGGACAGGGGAGGCAATCAGCCCCAGCATTTT. This gives the protein CASSRDRGGNQPQHF.